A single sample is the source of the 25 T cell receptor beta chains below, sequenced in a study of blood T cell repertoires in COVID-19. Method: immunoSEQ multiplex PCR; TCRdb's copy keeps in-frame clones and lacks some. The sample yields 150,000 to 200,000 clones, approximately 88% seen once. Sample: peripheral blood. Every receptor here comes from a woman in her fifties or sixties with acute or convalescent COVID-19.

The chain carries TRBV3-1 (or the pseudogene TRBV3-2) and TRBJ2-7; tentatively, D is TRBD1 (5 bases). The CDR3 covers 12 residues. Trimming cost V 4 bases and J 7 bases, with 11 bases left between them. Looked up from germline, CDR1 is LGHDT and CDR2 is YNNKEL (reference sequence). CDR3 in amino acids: CASSRLRGEQYF. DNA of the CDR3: TGTGCCAGCAGCCGTTTAAGGGGAGAGCAGTACTTC.

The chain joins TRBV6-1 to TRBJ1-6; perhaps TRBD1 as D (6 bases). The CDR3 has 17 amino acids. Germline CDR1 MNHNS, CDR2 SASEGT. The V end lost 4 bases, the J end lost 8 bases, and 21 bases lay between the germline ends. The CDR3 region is CASSGGLTAGTHSPLHF. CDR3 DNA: TGTGCCAGCAGTGGGGGGCTTACCGCCGGGACACATTCACCCCTCCACTTT.

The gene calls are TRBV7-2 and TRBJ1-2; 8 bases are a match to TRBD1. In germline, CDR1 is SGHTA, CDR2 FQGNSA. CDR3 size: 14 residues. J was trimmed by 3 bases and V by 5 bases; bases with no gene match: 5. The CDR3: CASSLVDRDYGYTF. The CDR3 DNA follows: TGTGCCAGCAGCCTAGTGGACAGGGACTATGGCTACACCTTC. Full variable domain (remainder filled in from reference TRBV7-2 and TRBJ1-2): GAGVSQSPSNKVTEKGKDVELRCDPISGHTALYWYRQSLGQGLEFLIYFQGNSAPDKSGLPSDRFSAERTGGSVSTLTIQRTQQEDSAVYLCASSLVDRDYGYTFGSGTRLTVV.

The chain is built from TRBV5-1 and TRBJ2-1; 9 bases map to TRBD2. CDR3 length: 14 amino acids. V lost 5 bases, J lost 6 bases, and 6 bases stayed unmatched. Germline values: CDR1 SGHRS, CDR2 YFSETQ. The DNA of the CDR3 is TGCGCCAGCAGACCGGGACTAGCTCTCAATGAGCAGTTCTTC. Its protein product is CASRPGLALNEQFF.

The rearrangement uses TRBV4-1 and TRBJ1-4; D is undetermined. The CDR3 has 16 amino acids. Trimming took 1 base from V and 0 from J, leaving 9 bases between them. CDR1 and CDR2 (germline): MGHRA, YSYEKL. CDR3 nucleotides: TGCGCCAGCAGCCAAGTACGCGTTGCAACTAATGAAAAACTGTTTTTT. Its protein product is CASSQVRVATNEKLFF.

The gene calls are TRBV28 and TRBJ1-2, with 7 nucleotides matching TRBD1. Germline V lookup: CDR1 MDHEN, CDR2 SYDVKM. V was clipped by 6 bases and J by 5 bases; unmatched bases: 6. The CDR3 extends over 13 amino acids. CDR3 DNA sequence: TGTGCCAGCAGCCTACAGGGGCCTTATGGCTACACCTTC. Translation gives CASSLQGPYGYTF.

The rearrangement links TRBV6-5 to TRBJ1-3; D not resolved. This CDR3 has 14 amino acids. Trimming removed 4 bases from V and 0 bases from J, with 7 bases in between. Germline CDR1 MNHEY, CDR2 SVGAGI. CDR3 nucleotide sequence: TGTGCCAGCAGTTTACCAGACTCTGGAAACACCATATATTTT. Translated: CASSLPDSGNTIYF.

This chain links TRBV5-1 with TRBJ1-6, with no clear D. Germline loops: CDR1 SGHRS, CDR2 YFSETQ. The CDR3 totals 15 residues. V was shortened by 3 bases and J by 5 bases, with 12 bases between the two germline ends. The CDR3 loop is CASSSGRRDNSPLHF. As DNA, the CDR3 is TGCGCCAGCAGCTCTGGGAGGCGGGATAATTCACCCCTCCACTTT.

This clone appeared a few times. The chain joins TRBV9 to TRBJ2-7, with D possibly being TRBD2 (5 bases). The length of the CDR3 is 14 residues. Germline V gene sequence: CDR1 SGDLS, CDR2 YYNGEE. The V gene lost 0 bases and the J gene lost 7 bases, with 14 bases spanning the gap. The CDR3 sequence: CASSVAPQAGEQYF. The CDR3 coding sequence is TGTGCCAGCAGCGTAGCTCCCCAGGCGGGTGAGCAGTACTTC. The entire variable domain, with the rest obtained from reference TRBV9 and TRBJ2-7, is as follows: DSGVTQTPKHLITATGQRVTLRCSPRSGDLSVYWYQQSLDQGLQFLIQYYNGEERAKGNILERFSAQQFPDLHSELNLSSLELGDSALYFCASSVAPQAGEQYFGPGTRLTVT.

In DNA form, the CDR3 reads TGTGCCAGCAGTTACAAGCTGCCAGGAACAGATACGCAGTATTTT. Translating gives CASSYKLPGTDTQYF. The V gene is TRBV6-5, the J gene TRBJ2-3, with D hard to call. From germline, CDR1 is MNHEY and CDR2 SVGAGI. Trimming stripped 2 bases from V and 3 bases from J, with 12 bases between. CDR3 size: 15 residues.

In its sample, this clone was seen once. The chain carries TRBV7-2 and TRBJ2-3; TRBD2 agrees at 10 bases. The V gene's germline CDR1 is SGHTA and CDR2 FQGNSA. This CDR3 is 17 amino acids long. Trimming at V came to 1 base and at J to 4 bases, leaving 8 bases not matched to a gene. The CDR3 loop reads CASSLVMGLAGADTQYF. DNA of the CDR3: TGTGCCAGCAGCTTAGTCATGGGGCTAGCGGGGGCAGATACGCAGTATTTT.

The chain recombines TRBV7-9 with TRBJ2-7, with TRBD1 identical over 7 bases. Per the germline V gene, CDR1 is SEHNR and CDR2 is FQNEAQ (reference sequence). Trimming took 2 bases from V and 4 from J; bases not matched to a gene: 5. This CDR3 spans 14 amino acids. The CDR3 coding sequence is TGTGCCAGCAGCTTACCGGGACAGCATTACGAGCAGTACTTC. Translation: CASSLPGQHYEQYF.

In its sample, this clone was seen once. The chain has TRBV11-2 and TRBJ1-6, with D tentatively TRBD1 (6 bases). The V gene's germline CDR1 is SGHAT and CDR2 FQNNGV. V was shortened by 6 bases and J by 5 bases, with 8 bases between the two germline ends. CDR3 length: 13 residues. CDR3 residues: CASRRTDNSPLHF. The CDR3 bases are TGTGCCAGCAGGAGGACAGATAATTCACCCCTCCACTTT.

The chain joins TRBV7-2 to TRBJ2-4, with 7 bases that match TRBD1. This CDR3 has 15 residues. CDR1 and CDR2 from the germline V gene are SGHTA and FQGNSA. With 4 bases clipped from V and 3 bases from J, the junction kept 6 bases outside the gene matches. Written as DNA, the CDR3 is TGTGCCAGCAGCTCCTCCGGGACAGACAAAAACATTCAGTACTTC. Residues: CASSSSGTDKNIQYF.

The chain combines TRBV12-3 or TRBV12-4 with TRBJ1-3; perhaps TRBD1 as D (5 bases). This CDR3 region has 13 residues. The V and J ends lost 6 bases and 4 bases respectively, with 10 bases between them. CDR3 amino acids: CASRPQGGNTIYF. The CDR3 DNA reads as TGTGCCAGCAGGCCGCAGGGAGGAAACACCATATATTTT.

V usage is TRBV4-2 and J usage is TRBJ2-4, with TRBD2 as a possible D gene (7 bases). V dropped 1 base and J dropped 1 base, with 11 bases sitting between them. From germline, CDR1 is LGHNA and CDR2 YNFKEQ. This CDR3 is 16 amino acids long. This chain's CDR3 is CASSQGGGQAKNIQYF. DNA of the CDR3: TGTGCCAGCAGCCAAGGGGGGGGGCAGGCCAAAAACATTCAGTACTTC.

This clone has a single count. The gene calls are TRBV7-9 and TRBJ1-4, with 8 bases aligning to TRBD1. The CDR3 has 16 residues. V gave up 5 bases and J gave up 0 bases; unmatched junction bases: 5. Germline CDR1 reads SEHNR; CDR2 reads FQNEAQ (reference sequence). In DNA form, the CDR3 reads TGTGCCAGCAGCGCCAGGGGGCCCTCAACTAATGAAAAACTGTTTTTT. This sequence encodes CASSARGPSTNEKLFF.

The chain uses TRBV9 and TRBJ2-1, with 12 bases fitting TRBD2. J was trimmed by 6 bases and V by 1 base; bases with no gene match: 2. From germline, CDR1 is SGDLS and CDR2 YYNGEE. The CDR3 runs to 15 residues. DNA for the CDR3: TGTGCCAGCAGCGTACCTAGCGGGGGGGCCAATGAGCAGTTCTTC. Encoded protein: CASSVPSGGANEQFF.

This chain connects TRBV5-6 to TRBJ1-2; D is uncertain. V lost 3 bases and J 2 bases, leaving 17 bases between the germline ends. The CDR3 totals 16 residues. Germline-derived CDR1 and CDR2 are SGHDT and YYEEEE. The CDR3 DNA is TGTGCCAGCAGCTATAAAAGCGACGGCCAAAACTATGGCTACACCTTC. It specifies CASSYKSDGQNYGYTF.

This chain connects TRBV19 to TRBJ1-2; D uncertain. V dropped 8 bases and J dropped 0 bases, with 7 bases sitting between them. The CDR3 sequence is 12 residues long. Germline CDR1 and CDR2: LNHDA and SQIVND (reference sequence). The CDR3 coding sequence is TGTGCCAGTGGCGGGGCTAACTATGGCTACACCTTC. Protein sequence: CASGGANYGYTF.

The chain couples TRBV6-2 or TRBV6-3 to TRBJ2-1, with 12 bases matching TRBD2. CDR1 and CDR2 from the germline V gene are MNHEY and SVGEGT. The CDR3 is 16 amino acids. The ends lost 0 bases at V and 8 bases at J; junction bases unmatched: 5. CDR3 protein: CASSYSLAGGWYEQFF. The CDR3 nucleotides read TGTGCCAGCAGTTACTCGCTAGCGGGGGGGTGGTATGAGCAGTTCTTC.

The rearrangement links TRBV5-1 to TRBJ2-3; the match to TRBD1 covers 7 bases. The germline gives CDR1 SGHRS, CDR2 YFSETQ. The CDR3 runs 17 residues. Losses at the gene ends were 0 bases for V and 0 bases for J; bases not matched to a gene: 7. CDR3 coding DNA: TGCGCCAGCAGCTTGGGGGAGACAGGGTCAAGCACAGATACGCAGTATTTT. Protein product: CASSLGETGSSTDTQYF. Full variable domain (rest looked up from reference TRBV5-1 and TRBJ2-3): KAGVTQTPRYLIKTRGQQVTLSCSPISGHRSVSWYQQTPGQGLQFLFEYFSETQRNKGNFPGRFSGRQFSNSRSEMNVSTLELGDSALYLCASSLGETGSSTDTQYFGPGTRLTVL.

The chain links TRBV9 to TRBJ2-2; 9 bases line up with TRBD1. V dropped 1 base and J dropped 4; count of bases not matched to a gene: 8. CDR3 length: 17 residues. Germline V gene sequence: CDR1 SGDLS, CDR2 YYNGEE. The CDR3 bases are TGTGCCAGCAGCGTATCCCGGGACAGGGTCGTCACCGGGGAGCTGTTTTTT. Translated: CASSVSRDRVVTGELFF.

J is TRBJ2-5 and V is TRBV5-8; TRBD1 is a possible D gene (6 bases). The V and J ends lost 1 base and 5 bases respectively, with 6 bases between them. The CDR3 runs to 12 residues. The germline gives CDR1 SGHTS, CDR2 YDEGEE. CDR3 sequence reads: CASSLTGETQYF. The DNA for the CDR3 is TGTGCCAGCAGCTTGACAGGGGAGACCCAGTACTTC.

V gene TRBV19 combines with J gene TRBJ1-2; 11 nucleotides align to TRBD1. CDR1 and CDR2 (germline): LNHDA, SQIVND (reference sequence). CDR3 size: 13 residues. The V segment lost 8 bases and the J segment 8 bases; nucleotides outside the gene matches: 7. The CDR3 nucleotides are TGTGCCAGTCGGACAGGGGGCGCGGGCGGCTACACCTTC. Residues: CASRTGGAGGYTF.